Sequencing of this TCR beta chain was carried out in a study of T-cell memory formation after mild COVID-19. TCRdb itself ran the 5' RACE reads through MiXCR, one entry per CDR3 protein. The repertoire has approximately 480,000 distinct CDR3 sequences, 18% of them found once; the top ten carry about 12%. This clonotype was detected many times. This CDR3 contains 16 residues. CDR1 and CDR2 from the germline V gene are SEHNR and FQNEAQ (reference sequence). Trimming stripped 6 bases from V and 4 bases from J, with 19 bases between. The chain couples TRBV7-9 to TRBJ2-1; either TRBD1 or TRBD2 may supply D (6 bases each). What was sequenced was PBMCs or a T cell subset sorted from them (not recorded which). The clonotype comes from an adult woman who had mild COVID-19 (a few samples of this study predate the infection). Cell type and time point are not known. The CDR3: CASSDNRAGGYNEQFF. The CDR3 DNA is TGTGCCAGCAGTGACAACAGGGCTGGAGGGTACAATGAGCAGTTCTTC.